This T cell receptor (beta chain) came from a study of cytomegalovirus exposure and HLA in healthy donors. Germline assignment: CDR1 MDHEN and CDR2 SYDVKM. The CDR3 has 15 amino acids. Trimming removed 10 bases at V and 5 bases at J, with 21 bases between. About this clone itself: Its antigen remains unknown.

In the PCR, 60 Vbeta and 13 Jbeta primers were used. TCRdb's table, derived via immunoSEQ multiplex PCR, lists solely in-frame clones and lacks some. Of 150,000 to 200,000 clones in the sample, under 85% are singletons; the top ten hold 2.5% to 3.5%. The study's findings and limits: Investigators reported under 200 TCR beta chains as tied to cytomegalovirus. Differences between HLA loci emerged in a later analysis of TCR association rates, with DRB1 most and HLA-C fewest. The likely explanation for a cluster of highly shared sequence variants was sequencing artifact.

The source material was PBMCs. The source is a female donor in good health and CMV-seronegative. The genes are TRBV28 and TRBJ2-1; a possible D gene is TRBD1 (6 bases). CDR3 amino acids: CATEGRGGENNEQFF. In DNA form, the CDR3 reads TGTGCCACCGAGGGGCGTGGGGGCGAAAACAATGAGCAGTTCTTC.